Listed below are T cell receptor beta chains from one sample, sequenced in a study of T cell responses to AZD1222 COVID-19 vaccine. Profiled with immunoSEQ multiplex PCR; TCRdb holds only in-frame clones, not every one. There are around 150,000 clones in the sample; around 93% occur only once, and approximately 6.9% lies in the top ten. The sequencing here drew on peripheral blood, taken 28 days after the second AZD1222 dose. Receptors originate from an adult who received the AZD1222 COVID-19 vaccine. Both conserved end residues are part of each CDR3. A D gene is named only where the DNA matches it firmly. Not every row has a clone size; where given, it reads once, few, many or a size class.

d_call clone_size j_call v_call cdr3_aa cdr3_nt
NA NA TRBJ1-5 TRBV6-5 CASSRRRYPNQPQHF TGTGCCAGCAGCCGACGGAGGTATCCTAATCAGCCCCAGCATTTT
TRBD1 NA TRBJ1-2 TRBV2 CASRSQGAVIDYTF TGTGCCAGCAGGTCCCAGGGGGCGGTAATAGACTACACCTTC
TRBD1 NA TRBJ2-7 TRBV10-3 CAISDWVRGYEQYF TGTGCCATCAGTGACTGGGTCAGGGGGTACGAGCAGTACTTC
NA NA TRBJ1-6 TRBV7-2 CASSSAGGRNSPLHF TGTGCCAGCAGCTCTGCCGGGGGGCGTAATTCACCCCTCCACTTT
TRBD2 NA TRBJ2-1 TRBV5-4 CASSEGLAVVNEQFF TGTGCCAGCAGCGAGGGACTAGCGGTCGTCAATGAGCAGTTCTTC
NA NA TRBJ2-2 TRBV3-1/TRBV3-2 CASSQDQGAPTGELFF TGTGCCAGCAGCCAAGACCAGGGCGCCCCCACCGGGGAGCTGTTTTTT
NA NA TRBJ1-1 TRBV7-2 CASNNRAVDEAFF TGTGCCAGCAACAACAGGGCGGTTGATGAAGCTTTCTTT
NA NA TRBJ1-3 TRBV4-2 CASSQASPVVSGNTIYF TGTGCCAGCAGCCAAGCGTCACCGGTGGTCTCCGGAAACACCATATATTTT
TRBD2 once TRBJ2-1 TRBV19 CASSTPLASGAWSYNEQFF TGTGCCAGTAGTACCCCTCTAGCTAGCGGGGCGTGGTCCTACAATGAGCAGTTCTTC
NA NA TRBJ1-1 TRBV6-1 CASSSDPRNTEAFF TGTGCCAGCAGTTCCGATCCCCGGAACACTGAAGCTTTCTTT
NA NA TRBJ1-2 TRBV30 CAWEGYSNYGYTF TGTGCCTGGGAGGGCTACTCTAACTATGGCTACACCTTC
NA few TRBJ2-2 TRBV12-3/TRBV12-4 CASSLIKGGLFF TGTGCCAGCAGTTTAATTAAGGGAGGGCTGTTTTTT
NA once TRBJ2-2 TRBV9 CASSVTTPGRQNTGELFF TGTGCCAGCAGCGTAACAACCCCGGGACGACAGAACACCGGGGAGCTGTTTTTT
NA NA TRBJ1-1 TRBV18 CASSRAYEGEAFF TGTGCCAGCTCACGTGCCTATGAGGGCGAAGCTTTCTTT
NA NA TRBJ2-7 TRBV7-9 CASTLRTAAYEQYF TGTGCCAGCACCCTGAGGACAGCCGCCTACGAGCAGTACTTC
NA NA TRBJ1-2 TRBV6-5 CASSYSAVLNYGYTF TGTGCCAGCAGTTACTCGGCAGTTCTTAACTATGGCTACACCTTC
NA NA TRBJ1-2 TRBV5-4 CASSLDGYGYTF TGTGCCAGCAGCTTGGATGGCTATGGCTACACCTTC